This T cell receptor (beta chain) appears in the sequencing data of a study of T-cell reconstitution after alpha-beta-depleted transplantation in children. Overall study findings and caveats: Expanded graft clones numbering several hundred reportedly gave rise to alpha-beta T cells about two months after transplant. Once a year had passed after transplant, T-cell counts and diversity came mostly from newly produced T cells. Diversity of TCRbeta at day 60 was high in some patients, arising from surviving recipient T cells and thymic progenitors.

The CDR3 loop spans 13 amino acids. V was cut by 6 bases and J by 9 bases, with 18 bases left in between. Germline V gene data show CDR1 as SGHDT and CDR2 as YYEEEE. During its preparation, the TCRbeta library received unique molecular identifiers. MiXCR, applied by TCRdb to the PCR reads, yields one record per CDR3 protein. The table shows around 45,000 distinct CDR3 sequences, with around 50% occurring only once. Worth noting for this clonotype: The antigen is unknown.

J is TRBJ1-2 and V is TRBV5-6, with D possibly being TRBD1 (5 bases). This material consisted of peripheral blood, taken before TCRalphabeta/CD19-depleted stem cell transplant. This TCR came from a boy under two years old with SCID, due to receive a stem cell transplant. The CDR3, as DNA: TGTGCCAGCACCCACGGCCGGGACGGCAGCTACACCTTC. It translates to CASTHGRDGSYTF.